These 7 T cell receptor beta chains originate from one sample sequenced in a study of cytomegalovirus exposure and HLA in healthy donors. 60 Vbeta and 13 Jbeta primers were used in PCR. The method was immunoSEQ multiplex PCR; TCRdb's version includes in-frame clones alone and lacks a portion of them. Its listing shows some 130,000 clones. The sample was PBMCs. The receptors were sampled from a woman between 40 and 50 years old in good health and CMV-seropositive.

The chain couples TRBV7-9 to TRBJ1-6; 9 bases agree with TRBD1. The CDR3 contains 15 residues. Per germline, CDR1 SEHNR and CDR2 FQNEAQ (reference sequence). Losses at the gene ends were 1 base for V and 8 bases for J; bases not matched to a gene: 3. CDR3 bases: TGTGCCAGCAGCTTAGATGGGACAGGGCATTCACCCCTCCACTTT. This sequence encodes CASSLDGTGHSPLHF. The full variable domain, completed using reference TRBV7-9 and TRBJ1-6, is DTGVSQNPRHKITKRGQNVTFRCDPISEHNRLYWYRQTLGQGPEFLTYFQNEAQLEKSRLLSDRFSAERPKGSFSTLEIQRTEQGDSAMYLCASSLDGTGHSPLHFGNGTRLTVT.

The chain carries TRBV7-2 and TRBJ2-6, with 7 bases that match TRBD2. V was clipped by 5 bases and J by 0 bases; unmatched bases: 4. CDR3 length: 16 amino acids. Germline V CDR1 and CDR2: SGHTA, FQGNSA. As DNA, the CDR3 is TGTGCCAGCAGCACCGGGACTATCTCTGGGGCCAACGTCCTGACTTTC. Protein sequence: CASSTGTISGANVLTF.

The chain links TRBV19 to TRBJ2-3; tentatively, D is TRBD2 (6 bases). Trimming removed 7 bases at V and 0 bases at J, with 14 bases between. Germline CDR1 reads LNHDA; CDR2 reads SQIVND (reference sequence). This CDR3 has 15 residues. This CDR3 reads CASKREALSTDTQYF. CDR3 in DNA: TGTGCCAGTAAAAGGGAGGCCCTTAGCACAGATACGCAGTATTTT. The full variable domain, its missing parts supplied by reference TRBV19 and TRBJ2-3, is DGGITQSPKYLFRKEGQNVTLSCEQNLNHDAMYWYRQDPGQGLRLIYYSQIVNDFQKGDIAEGYSVSREKKESFPLTVTSAQKNPTAFYLCASKREALSTDTQYFGPGTRLTVL.

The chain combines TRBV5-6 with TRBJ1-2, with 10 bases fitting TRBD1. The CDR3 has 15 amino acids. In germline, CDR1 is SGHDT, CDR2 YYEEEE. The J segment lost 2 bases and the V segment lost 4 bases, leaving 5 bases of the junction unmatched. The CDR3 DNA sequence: TGTGCCAGCAGCCGGGACAGGGGCGCCAACTATGGCTACACCTTC. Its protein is CASSRDRGANYGYTF.

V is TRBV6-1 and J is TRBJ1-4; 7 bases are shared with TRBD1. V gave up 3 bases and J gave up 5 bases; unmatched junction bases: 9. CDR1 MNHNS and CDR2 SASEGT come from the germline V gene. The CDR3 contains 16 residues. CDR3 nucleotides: TGTGCCAGCAGTGACACGTCCGGGACAGCAAATGAAAAACTGTTTTTT. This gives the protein CASSDTSGTANEKLFF.

The DNA for the CDR3 is TGTGCCAGCAGCGTAACAGGGAACTATGGCTACACCTTC. This codes for CASSVTGNYGYTF. This chain joins TRBV7-2 and TRBJ1-2, with a possible D match to TRBD1 (6 bases). Trimming removed 5 bases from V and 2 bases from J, with 9 bases in between. Per germline, CDR1 SGHTA and CDR2 FQGNSA. This CDR3 is 13 amino acids long.

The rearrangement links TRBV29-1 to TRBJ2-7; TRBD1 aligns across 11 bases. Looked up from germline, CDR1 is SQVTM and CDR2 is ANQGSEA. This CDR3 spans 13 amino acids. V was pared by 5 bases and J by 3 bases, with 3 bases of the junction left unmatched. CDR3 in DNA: TGCAGCGTTCGGACAGGGGGCATCTACGAGCAGTACTTC. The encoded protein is CSVRTGGIYEQYF.